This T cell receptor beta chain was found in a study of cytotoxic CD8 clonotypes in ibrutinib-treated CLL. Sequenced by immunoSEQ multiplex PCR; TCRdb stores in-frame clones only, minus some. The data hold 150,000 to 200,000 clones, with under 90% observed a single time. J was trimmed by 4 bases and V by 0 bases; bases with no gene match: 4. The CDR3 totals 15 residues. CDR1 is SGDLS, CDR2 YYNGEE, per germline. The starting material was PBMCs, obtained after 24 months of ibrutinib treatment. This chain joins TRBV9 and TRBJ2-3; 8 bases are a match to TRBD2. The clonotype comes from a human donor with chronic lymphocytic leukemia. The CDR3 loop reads CASSVEGLGADTQYF. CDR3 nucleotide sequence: TGTGCCAGCAGCGTAGAGGGACTAGGGGCAGATACGCAGTATTTT. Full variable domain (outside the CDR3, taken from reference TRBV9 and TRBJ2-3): DSGVTQTPKHLITATGQRVTLRCSPRSGDLSVYWYQQSLDQGLQFLIQYYNGEERAKGNILERFSAQQFPDLHSELNLSSLELGDSALYFCASSVEGLGADTQYFGPGTRLTVL.